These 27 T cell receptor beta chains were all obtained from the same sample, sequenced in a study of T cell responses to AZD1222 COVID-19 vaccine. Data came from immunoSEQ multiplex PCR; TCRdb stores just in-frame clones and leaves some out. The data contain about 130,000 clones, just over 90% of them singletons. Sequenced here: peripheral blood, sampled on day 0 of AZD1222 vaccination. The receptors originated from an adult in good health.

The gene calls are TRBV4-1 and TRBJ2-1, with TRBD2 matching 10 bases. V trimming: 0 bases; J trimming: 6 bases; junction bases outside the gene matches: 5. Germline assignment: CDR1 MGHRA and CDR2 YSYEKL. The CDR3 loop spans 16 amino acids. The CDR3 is CASSQDGAGGLNEQFF. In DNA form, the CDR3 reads TGCGCCAGCAGCCAAGACGGAGCGGGGGGGCTCAATGAGCAGTTCTTC.

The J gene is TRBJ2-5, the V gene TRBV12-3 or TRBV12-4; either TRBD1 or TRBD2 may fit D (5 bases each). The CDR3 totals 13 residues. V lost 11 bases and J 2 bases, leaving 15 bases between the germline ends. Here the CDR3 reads CASRWGPQETQYF. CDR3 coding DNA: TGTGCCTCGCGCTGGGGACCTCAAGAGACCCAGTACTTC.

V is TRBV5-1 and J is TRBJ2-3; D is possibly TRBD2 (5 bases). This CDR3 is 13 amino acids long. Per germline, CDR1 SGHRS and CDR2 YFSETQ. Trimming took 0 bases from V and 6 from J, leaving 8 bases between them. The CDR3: CASSLGSEDTQYF. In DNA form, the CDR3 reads TGCGCCAGCAGCTTGGGTAGCGAGGATACGCAGTATTTT.

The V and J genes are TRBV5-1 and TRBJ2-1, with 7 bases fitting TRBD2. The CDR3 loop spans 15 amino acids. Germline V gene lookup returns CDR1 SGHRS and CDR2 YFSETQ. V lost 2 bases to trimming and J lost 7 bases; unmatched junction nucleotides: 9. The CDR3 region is CASSFAGVGVNEQFF. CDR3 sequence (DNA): TGCGCCAGCAGCTTTGCGGGGGTAGGGGTTAATGAGCAGTTCTTC.

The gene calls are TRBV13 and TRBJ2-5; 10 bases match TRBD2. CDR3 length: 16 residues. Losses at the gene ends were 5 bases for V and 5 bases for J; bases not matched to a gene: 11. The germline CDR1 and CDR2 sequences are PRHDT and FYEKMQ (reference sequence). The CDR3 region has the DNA TGTGCCAGCAGCAGTAATAGAGCGGGGGGGCCGGAGACCCAGTACTTC. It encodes CASSSNRAGGPETQYF.

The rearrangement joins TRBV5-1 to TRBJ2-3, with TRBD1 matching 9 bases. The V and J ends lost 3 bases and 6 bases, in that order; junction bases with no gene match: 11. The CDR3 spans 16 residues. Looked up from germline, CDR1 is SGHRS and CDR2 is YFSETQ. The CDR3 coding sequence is TGCGCCAGCAGCTCAAGACAGGGGGAAGTGAAGGATACGCAGTATTTT. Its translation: CASSSRQGEVKDTQYF.

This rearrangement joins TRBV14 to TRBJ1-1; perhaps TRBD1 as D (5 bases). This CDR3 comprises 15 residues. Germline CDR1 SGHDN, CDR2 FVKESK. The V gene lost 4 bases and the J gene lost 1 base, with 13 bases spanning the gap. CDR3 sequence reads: CASSPNGGPNTEAFF. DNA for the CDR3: TGTGCCAGCAGCCCAAATGGGGGACCGAACACTGAAGCTTTCTTT.

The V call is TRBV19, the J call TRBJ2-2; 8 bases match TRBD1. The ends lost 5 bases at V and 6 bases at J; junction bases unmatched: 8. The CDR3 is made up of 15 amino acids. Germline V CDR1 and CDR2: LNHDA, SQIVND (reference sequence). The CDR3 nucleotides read TGTGCCAGTAGTGGGCCGACAGGGGCAGCCGGGGAGCTGTTTTTT. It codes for CASSGPTGAAGELFF.

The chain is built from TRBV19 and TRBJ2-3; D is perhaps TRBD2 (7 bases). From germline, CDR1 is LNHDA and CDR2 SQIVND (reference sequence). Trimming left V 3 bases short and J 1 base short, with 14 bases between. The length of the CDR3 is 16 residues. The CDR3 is CASSMGGGLGTDTQYF. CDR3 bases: TGTGCCAGTAGTATGGGGGGGGGCCTAGGCACAGATACGCAGTATTTT.

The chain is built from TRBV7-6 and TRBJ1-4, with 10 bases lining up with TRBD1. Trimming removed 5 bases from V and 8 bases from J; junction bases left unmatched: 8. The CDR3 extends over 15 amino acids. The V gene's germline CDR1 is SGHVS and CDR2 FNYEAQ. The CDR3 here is CASSGGQGFEEKLFF. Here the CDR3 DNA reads TGTGCCAGCAGCGGGGGACAGGGGTTTGAAGAAAAACTGTTTTTT.

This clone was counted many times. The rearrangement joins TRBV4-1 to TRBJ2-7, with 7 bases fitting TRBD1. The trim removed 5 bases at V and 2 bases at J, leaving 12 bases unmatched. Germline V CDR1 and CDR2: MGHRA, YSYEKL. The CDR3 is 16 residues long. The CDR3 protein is CASSSSTGSSTYEQYF. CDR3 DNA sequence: TGCGCCAGCAGCTCCTCGACAGGGTCCTCTACCTACGAGCAGTACTTC.

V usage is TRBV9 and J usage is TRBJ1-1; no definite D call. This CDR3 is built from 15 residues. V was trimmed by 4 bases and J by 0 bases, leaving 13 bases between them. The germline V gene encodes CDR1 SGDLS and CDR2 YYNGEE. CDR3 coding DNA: TGTGCCAGCAGCTTCTCCGGGGAAGTGAACACTGAAGCTTTCTTT. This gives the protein CASSFSGEVNTEAFF. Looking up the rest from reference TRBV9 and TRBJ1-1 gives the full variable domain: DSGVTQTPKHLITATGQRVTLRCSPRSGDLSVYWYQQSLDQGLQFLIQYYNGEERAKGNILERFSAQQFPDLHSELNLSSLELGDSALYFCASSFSGEVNTEAFFGQGTRLTVV.

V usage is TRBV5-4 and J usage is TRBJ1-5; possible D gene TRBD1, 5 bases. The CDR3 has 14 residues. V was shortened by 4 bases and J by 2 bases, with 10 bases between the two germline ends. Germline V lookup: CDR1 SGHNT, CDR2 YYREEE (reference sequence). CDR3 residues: CASSTGGGNQPQHF. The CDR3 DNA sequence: TGTGCCAGCAGCACTGGGGGGGGCAATCAGCCCCAGCATTTT.

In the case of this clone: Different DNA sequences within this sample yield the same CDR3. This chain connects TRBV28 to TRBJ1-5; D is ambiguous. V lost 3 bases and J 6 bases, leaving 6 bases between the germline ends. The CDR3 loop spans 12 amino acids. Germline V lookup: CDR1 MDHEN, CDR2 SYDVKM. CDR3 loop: CASSFVGQPQHF. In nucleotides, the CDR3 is TGTGCCAGCAGTTTCGTAGGTCAGCCCCAGCATTTT.

The CDR3 loop is CVAQQVPGANYGYTF. CDR3 in DNA: TGTGTCGCGCAACAAGTCCCAGGGGCCAACTATGGCTACACCTTC. The rearrangement links TRBV6-5 to TRBJ1-2; D possibly corresponds to TRBD1 (6 bases). Germline V lookup: CDR1 MNHEY, CDR2 SVGAGI. This CDR3 region has 15 residues.

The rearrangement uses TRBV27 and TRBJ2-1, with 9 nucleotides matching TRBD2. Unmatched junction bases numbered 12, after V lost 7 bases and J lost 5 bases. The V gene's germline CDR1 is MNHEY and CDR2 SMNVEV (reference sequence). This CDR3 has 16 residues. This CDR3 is CASMLSRLAGNNEQFF. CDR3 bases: TGTGCCAGCATGTTATCCAGGCTAGCGGGGAACAATGAGCAGTTCTTC.

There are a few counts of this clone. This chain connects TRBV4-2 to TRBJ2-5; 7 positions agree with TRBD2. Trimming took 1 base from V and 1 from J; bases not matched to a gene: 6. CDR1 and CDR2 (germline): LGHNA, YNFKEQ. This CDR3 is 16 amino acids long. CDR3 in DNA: TGTGCCAGCAGCCAAGCGGCACCTAGCGGCCAAGAGACCCAGTACTTC. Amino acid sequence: CASSQAAPSGQETQYF.

The CDR3 sequence: CASSRPGQRAYEQYF. The CDR3 region has the DNA TGCGCCAGCAGCCGCCCGGGACAGCGAGCCTACGAGCAGTACTTC. This rearrangement joins TRBV5-1 to TRBJ2-7; 7 bases are shared with TRBD1. Germline CDR1 and CDR2: SGHRS and YFSETQ. The CDR3 is 15 residues long. V shed 4 bases, J shed 2 bases, and the junction held 9 bases outside the gene matches.

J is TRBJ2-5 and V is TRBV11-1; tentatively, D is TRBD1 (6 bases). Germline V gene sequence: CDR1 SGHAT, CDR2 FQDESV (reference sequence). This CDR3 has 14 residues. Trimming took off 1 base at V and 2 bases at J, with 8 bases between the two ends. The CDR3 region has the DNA TGTGCCAGCAGCTTAGGACAGGAACAAGAGACCCAGTACTTC. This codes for CASSLGQEQETQYF.

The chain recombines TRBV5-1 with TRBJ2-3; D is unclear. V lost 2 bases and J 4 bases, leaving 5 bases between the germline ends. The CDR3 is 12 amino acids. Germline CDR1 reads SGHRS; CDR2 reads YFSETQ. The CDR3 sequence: CASSFTSDTQYF. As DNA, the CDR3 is TGCGCCAGCAGCTTTACATCAGATACGCAGTATTTT.

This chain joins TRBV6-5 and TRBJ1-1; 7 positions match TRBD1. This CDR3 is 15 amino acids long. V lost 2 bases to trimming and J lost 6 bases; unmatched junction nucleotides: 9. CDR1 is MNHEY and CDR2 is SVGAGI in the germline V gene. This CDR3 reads CASSYETGEIAEAFF. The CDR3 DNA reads TGTGCCAGCAGTTACGAAACAGGGGAAATCGCTGAAGCTTTCTTT.

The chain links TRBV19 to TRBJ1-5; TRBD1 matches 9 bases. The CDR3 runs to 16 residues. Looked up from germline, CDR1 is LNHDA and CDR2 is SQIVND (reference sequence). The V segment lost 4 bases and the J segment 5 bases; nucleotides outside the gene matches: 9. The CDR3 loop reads CASSTDWGQGYQPQHF. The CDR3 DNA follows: TGTGCCAGTAGTACGGATTGGGGACAGGGATATCAGCCCCAGCATTTT.

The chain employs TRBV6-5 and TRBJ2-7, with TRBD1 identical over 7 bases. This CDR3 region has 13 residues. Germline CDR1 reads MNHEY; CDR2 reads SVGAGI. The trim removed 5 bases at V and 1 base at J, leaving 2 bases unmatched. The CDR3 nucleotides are TGTGCCAGCAGTAGACAGGGATCCTACGAGCAGTACTTC. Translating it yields CASSRQGSYEQYF.

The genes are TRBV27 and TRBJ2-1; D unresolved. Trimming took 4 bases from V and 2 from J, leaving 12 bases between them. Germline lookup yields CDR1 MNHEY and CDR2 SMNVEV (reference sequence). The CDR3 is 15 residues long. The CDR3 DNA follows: TGTGCCAGCAGTTCCCCGTTGTTCCCCTACAATGAGCAGTTCTTC. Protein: CASSSPLFPYNEQFF.

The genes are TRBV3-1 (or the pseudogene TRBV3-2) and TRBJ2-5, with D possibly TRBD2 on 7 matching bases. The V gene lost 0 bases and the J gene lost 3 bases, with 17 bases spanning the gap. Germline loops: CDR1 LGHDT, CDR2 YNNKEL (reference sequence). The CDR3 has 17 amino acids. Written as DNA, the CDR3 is TGTGCCAGCAGCCAAGAAGGTGGCAGGGGAGGGGAAGAGACCCAGTACTTC. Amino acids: CASSQEGGRGGEETQYF.

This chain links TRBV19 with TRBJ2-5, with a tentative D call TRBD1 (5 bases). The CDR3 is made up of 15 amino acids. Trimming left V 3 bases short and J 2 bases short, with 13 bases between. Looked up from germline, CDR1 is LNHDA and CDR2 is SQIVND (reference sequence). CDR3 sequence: CASSISRVTQETQYF. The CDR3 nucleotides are TGTGCCAGTAGTATCAGCAGGGTTACTCAAGAGACCCAGTACTTC.

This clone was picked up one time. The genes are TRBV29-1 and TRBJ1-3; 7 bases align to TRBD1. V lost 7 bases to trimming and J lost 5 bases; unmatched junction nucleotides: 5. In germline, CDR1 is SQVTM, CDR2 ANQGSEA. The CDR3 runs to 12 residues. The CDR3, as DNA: TGCAGCGGTCTAGGGGGCAGAAACACCATATATTTT. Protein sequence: CSGLGGRNTIYF.